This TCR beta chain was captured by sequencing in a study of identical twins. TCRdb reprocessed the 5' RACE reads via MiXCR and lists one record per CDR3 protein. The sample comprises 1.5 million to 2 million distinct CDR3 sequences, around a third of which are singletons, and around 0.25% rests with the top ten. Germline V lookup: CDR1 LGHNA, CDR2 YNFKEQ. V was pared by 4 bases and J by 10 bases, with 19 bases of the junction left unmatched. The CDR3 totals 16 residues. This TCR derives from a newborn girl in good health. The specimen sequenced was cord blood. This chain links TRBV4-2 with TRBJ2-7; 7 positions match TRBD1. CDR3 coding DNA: TGTGCCAGCAGCCCTCTCGACAGGGTAGAAGGAGAGGCCCAGTACTTC. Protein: CASSPLDRVEGEAQYF.